Listed below are T cell receptor beta chains from one sample, sequenced in a study of blood T cell repertoires in COVID-19. Measured with immunoSEQ multiplex PCR; TCRdb has only the in-frame clones, and not every one. In the table there are more than 30,000 clones, roughly 84% of which are singletons. Sequences were obtained from peripheral blood. All receptors come from a man aged 55 to 70 with active COVID-19. The CDR3 runs from the conserved cysteine through the conserved F or W. The order of the fields is J gene, D gene, clone size, V gene, CDR3 protein, CDR3 DNA. The D gene is left open where the match is weak. Not every row has a clone size; where given, it reads once, few, many or a size class.

TRBJ2-2	TRBD2	-	TRBV9	CASSVGAGLLTGELFF	TGTGCCAGCAGCGTAGGAGCGGGACTACTCACCGGGGAGCTGTTTTTT
TRBJ2-3	-	-	TRBV5-1	CASSSGASTDTQYF	TGCGCCAGCAGCTCAGGCGCTAGCACAGATACGCAGTATTTT
TRBJ2-5	TRBD2	-	TRBV5-1	CASSPGTGGPWETQYF	TGCGCCAGCAGCCCCGGGACGGGAGGGCCCTGGGAGACCCAGTACTTC
TRBJ2-5	TRBD1	once	TRBV29-1	CSVTGTGAETQYF	TGCAGCGTTACTGGGACAGGGGCAGAGACCCAGTACTTC
TRBJ1-6	-	-	TRBV11-1	CASSHLEEPDSPLHF	TGTGCCAGCAGCCACCTTGAGGAACCGGATTCACCCCTCCACTTT
TRBJ1-1	-	-	TRBV5-4	CASSFAGQSEAFF	TGTGCCAGCAGCTTCGCCGGACAGAGTGAAGCTTTCTTT
TRBJ2-2	-	-	TRBV10-3	CAIRRDINTGELFF	TGTGCCATCAGGAGGGACATCAACACCGGGGAGCTGTTTTTT
TRBJ2-7	TRBD2	-	TRBV4-1	CASSHPPGTSASKGREQYF	TGCGCCAGCAGCCACCCCCCCGGGACTAGCGCTTCCAAGGGTCGCGAGCAGTACTTC
TRBJ2-1	TRBD2	-	TRBV7-3	CASSLGLAGGLNEQFF	TGTGCCAGCAGCTTGGGACTAGCGGGAGGGCTGAATGAGCAGTTCTTC
TRBJ2-3	-	-	TRBV18	CASSPPSSGPRTDTQYF	TGTGCCAGCTCACCACCATCGAGCGGCCCTAGAACAGATACGCAGTATTTT
TRBJ2-7	-	once	TRBV4-2	CASGFWDLTSEQYF	TGTGCCAGCGGATTCTGGGACTTAACCTCCGAGCAGTACTTC
TRBJ2-5	TRBD1	once	TRBV2	CARDRGAGETQYF	TGTGCCAGGGACAGGGGGGCTGGGGAGACCCAGTACTTC
TRBJ1-6	-	-	TRBV6-5	CASTPTQGGSPLHF	TGTGCCAGCACTCCGACCCAAGGAGGTTCACCCCTCCACTTT
TRBJ2-5	TRBD2	-	TRBV29-1	CSVVPLAGAYQETQYF	TGCAGCGTTGTACCCCTAGCGGGAGCTTATCAAGAGACCCAGTACTTC
TRBJ2-7	-	-	TRBV5-4	CASSSQGGEQYF	TGTGCCAGCAGCTCCCAGGGCGGCGAGCAGTACTTC
TRBJ2-5	-	-	TRBV10-3	CAIKAVDQETQYF	TGTGCCATTAAAGCGGTTGACCAAGAGACCCAGTACTTC
TRBJ2-5	TRBD2	once	TRBV27	CASSTPGRGETQYF	TGTGCCAGCAGCACACCCGGGAGGGGAGAGACCCAGTACTTC
TRBJ2-3	TRBD2	-	TRBV28	CASSSLAGGLDTQYF	TGTGCCAGCAGTTCGCTAGCGGGAGGGTTAGATACGCAGTATTTT
TRBJ2-7	TRBD1	-	TRBV28	CASSSRQGGSYEQYF	TGTGCCAGCAGTTCCCGACAGGGGGGAAGCTACGAGCAGTACTTC
TRBJ1-2	-	-	TRBV6-4	CASSDSRSGIMGYTF	TGTGCCAGCAGTGACTCTCGATCGGGAATTATGGGCTACACCTTC